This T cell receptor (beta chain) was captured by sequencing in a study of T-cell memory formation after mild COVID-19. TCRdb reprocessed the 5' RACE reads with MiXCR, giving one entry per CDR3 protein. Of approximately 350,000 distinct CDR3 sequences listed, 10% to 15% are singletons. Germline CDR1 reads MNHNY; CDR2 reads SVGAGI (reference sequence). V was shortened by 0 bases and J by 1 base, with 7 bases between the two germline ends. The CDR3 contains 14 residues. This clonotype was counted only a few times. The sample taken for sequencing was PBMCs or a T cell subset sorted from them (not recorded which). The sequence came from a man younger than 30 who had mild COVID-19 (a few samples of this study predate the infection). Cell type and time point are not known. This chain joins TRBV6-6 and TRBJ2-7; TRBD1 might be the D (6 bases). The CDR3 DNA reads TGTGCCAGCAGTTACTCGAGGGGGTCCTACGAGCAGTACGTC. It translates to CASSYSRGSYEQYV.